The 29 T cell receptor beta chains given below trace back to one sample, sequenced in a study of CD8 T cells in ankylosing spondylitis. TCRdb independently ran MiXCR on the 5' RACE reads; one entry per CDR3 protein. The table lists 300,000 to 400,000 distinct CDR3 sequences, 14% to 15% of them singletons. Sequencing was performed on blood, either unsorted or a sorted T cell fraction (not recorded which). All receptors derive from a male donor with ankylosing spondylitis or in good health (not recorded which).

This clonotype was seen a few times. The CDR3 loop reads CASSLGRGAHYGYTF. CDR3 bases: TGTGCCAGCAGCTTAGGACGGGGAGCCCACTATGGCTACACCTTC. The chain employs TRBV7-9 and TRBJ1-2; D is uncertain. The V end was cut by 1 base, the J end by 3 bases, with 12 bases between. CDR1 and CDR2 from the germline V gene are SEHNR and FQNEAQ (reference sequence). The CDR3 spans 15 residues.

This clonotype was observed a few times. The genes are TRBV3-1 and TRBJ1-6; 10 bases are a match to TRBD1. J was trimmed by 7 bases and V by 3 bases; bases with no gene match: 9. The CDR3 length is 17 residues. CDR1 is LGHDT and CDR2 is YNNKEL in the germline V gene (reference sequence). The CDR3 DNA follows: TGTGCCAGCAGCCACGGCCCGGGACAGGGGAACAATTCACCCCTCCACTTT. It encodes CASSHGPGQGNNSPLHF.

This clonotype was picked up a small number of times. The CDR3 bases are TGCGCCAGCAGCGTGACAGGGAATGAAAAACTGTTTTTT. It is translated as CASSVTGNEKLFF. The rearrangement uses TRBV5-1 and TRBJ1-4, with TRBD1 matching 7 bases. The CDR3 has 13 residues. CDR1 and CDR2 from the germline V gene are SGHRS and YFSETQ. The junction had 2 bases not matched to a gene; V was cut back by 4 bases and J by 5 bases.

This clonotype was counted at least ten times. The chain uses TRBV12-3 or TRBV12-4 and TRBJ1-2; D gene uncertain. Between the trimmed V and J ends, which lost 2 bases and 4 bases, there was a span of 8 bases. CDR3 size: 13 residues. The CDR3 spells CASSLSLFYGYTF. CDR3 sequence (DNA): TGTGCCAGCAGTTTAAGCCTTTTCTATGGCTACACCTTC.

This clonotype came up many times. This chain links TRBV5-1 with TRBJ2-7; D tentatively reads TRBD1 or TRBD2 (5 bases each). CDR3 length equals 13 residues. V lost 0 bases and J 2 bases, leaving 6 bases between the germline ends. Looked up from germline, CDR1 is SGHRS and CDR2 is YFSETQ. The CDR3 spells CASSLGGTYEQYF. In nucleotides, the CDR3 is TGCGCCAGCAGCTTGGGGGGGACCTACGAGCAGTACTTC.

V usage is TRBV20-1 and J usage is TRBJ1-5; TRBD1 is a possible D gene (5 bases). Trimming shortened V by 0 bases and J by 4 bases, and 10 bases separated the two germline ends. The CDR3 has 14 residues. CDR1 and CDR2 from the germline V gene are DFQATT and SNEGSKA (reference sequence). The chain's CDR3 is CSARDPGGNQPQHF. CDR3 DNA: TGCAGTGCTAGAGATCCGGGGGGGAATCAGCCCCAGCATTTT.

The chain carries TRBV18 and TRBJ2-2, with 7 bases matching TRBD1. The CDR3 runs to 14 residues. Germline V lookup: CDR1 KGHSH, CDR2 LQKENI. The V gene end was trimmed by 2 bases and the J gene end by 5 bases; junction bases not matched to a gene: 2. The CDR3, as DNA: TGTGCCAGCTCACCAACCAGGGGGACCGGGGAGCTGTTTTTT. Protein: CASSPTRGTGELFF.

The chain combines TRBV27 with TRBJ1-5; TRBD1 agrees at 8 bases. J was trimmed by 1 base and V by 3 bases; bases with no gene match: 11. CDR3 length: 18 amino acids. Germline V gene data show CDR1 as MNHEY and CDR2 as SMNVEV (reference sequence). The CDR3 region is CASSFLRDRLFSNQPQHF. In nucleotides, the CDR3 is TGTGCCAGCAGTTTCCTCCGGGACAGGCTTTTCAGCAATCAGCCCCAGCATTTT.

A few counts support this clonotype. The chain uses TRBV29-1 and TRBJ2-3, with 13 bases identical to TRBD2. The V gene end was trimmed by 6 bases and the J gene end by 1 base; junction bases not matched to a gene: 10. Germline loops: CDR1 SQVTM, CDR2 ANQGSEA. This CDR3 is built from 17 residues. In DNA form, the CDR3 reads TGCAGCGTGGGACTAGCGGGGAGGGCCCTTGGCACAGATACGCAGTATTTT. It codes for CSVGLAGRALGTDTQYF.

This clonotype turned up a few times. This rearrangement joins TRBV10-3 to TRBJ2-1; the D is unclear. The length of the CDR3 is 13 residues. Germline CDR1 is ENHRY and CDR2 is SYGVKD. The V and J ends lost 0 bases and 7 bases respectively, with 7 bases between them. CDR3 sequence: CAISESSENEQFF. The CDR3 DNA is TGTGCCATCAGTGAGTCATCGGAAAATGAGCAGTTCTTC.

The CDR3 nucleotides read TGTGCCAGCAGTTTAAGGACTTTTGGGGGCGCAGATACGCAGTATTTT. Translated, it gives CASSLRTFGGADTQYF. The chain links TRBV27 to TRBJ2-3, with D possibly being TRBD1 (6 bases). V was clipped by 2 bases and J by 4 bases, with 16 bases between them. The germline V gene encodes CDR1 MNHEY and CDR2 SMNVEV (reference sequence). CDR3 size: 16 residues.

The chain links TRBV10-3 to TRBJ2-5; TRBD2 matches 14 bases. CDR3 size: 15 residues. Germline lookup yields CDR1 ENHRY and CDR2 SYGVKD. V shed 6 bases and J 1 base; nucleotides not matched to a gene: 1. CDR3 region: CAISGLAGGQETQYF. As DNA, the CDR3 is TGTGCCATCAGCGGACTAGCGGGGGGCCAAGAGACCCAGTACTTC.

This clonotype was counted ten times or more. This sequence joins TRBV12-3 or TRBV12-4 and TRBJ1-5; 7 bases align to TRBD1. The CDR3 has 14 residues. V shed 7 bases and J 6 bases; nucleotides not matched to a gene: 9. In DNA, the CDR3 is TGTGCCAGCACCCTGGGGACAGATCGTCAGCCCCAGCATTTT. It translates to CASTLGTDRQPQHF.

This clonotype came up a few times. J is TRBJ2-5 and V is TRBV11-3; D gene uncertain. Trimming cost V 2 bases and J 3 bases, with 4 bases left between them. The CDR3 has 12 amino acids. Germline CDR1 is SGHNT and CDR2 is YENEEA. The CDR3 DNA is TGTGCCAGCAGCTTACAGAAAGAGACCCAGTACTTC. It translates to CASSLQKETQYF.

This clonotype was counted only a few times. The CDR3, as DNA: TGCGCCAGCAGCGCGCCTGAAACCAACACAGATACGCAGTATTTT. Translation: CASSAPETNTDTQYF. V and J are TRBV5-1 and TRBJ2-3; the D is unclear. The germline V gene encodes CDR1 SGHRS and CDR2 YFSETQ. CDR3 length: 15 residues. V was clipped by 4 bases and J by 2 bases, with 14 bases between them.

This chain uses TRBV10-2 with TRBJ2-3; D could derive from TRBD1 or TRBD2 (5 bases each). Per germline, CDR1 WSHSY and CDR2 SAAADI. Trimming left V 10 bases short and J 1 base short, with 15 bases between. The CDR3 is made up of 14 amino acids. This CDR3 is CATREGHGTDTQYF. The CDR3 DNA is TGCGCCACCAGAGAGGGGCATGGCACAGATACGCAGTATTTT.

This clonotype was counted only a few times. This sequence joins TRBV5-1 and TRBJ2-7; tentatively, D is TRBD1 (6 bases). The germline CDR1 and CDR2 sequences are SGHRS and YFSETQ. Trimming removed 2 bases at V and 2 bases at J, with 8 bases between. CDR3 size: 13 residues. CDR3 region: CASSFPGAYEQYF. Written as DNA, the CDR3 is TGCGCCAGCAGCTTCCCAGGGGCCTACGAGCAGTACTTC. Variable domain in full (rest from reference TRBV5-1 and TRBJ2-7): KAGVTQTPRYLIKTRGQQVTLSCSPISGHRSVSWYQQTPGQGLQFLFEYFSETQRNKGNFPGRFSGRQFSNSRSEMNVSTLELGDSALYLCASSFPGAYEQYFGPGTRLTVT.

This chain links TRBV12-3 or TRBV12-4 with TRBJ1-1; D might be TRBD1 (6 bases). The CDR3 extends over 14 amino acids. Trimming took off 4 bases at V and 6 bases at J, with 15 bases between the two ends. The CDR3 reads CASSWGTGQSEAFF. For the CDR3, the DNA is TGTGCCAGCAGTTGGGGTACAGGGCAATCTGAAGCTTTCTTT.

The table lists this clonotype with a few counts. This rearrangement joins TRBV12-3 or TRBV12-4 to TRBJ2-2; the match to TRBD2 covers 11 bases. The CDR3 length is 16 residues. After removal of 6 bases from V and 6 bases from J, the junction contained 9 bases not matched to a gene. DNA of the CDR3: TGTGCCAGCAGGGTAGCGGGAGGGCCCCAACCCGGGGAGCTGTTTTTT. Its protein is CASRVAGGPQPGELFF.

This chain links TRBV5-1 with TRBJ2-1; D may be TRBD1 (6 bases). V lost 7 bases to trimming and J lost 7 bases, with 9 bases between them. The CDR3 length is 11 residues. From germline, CDR1 is SGHRS and CDR2 YFSETQ. The CDR3 coding sequence is TGCGCCAGCCAAGGGGGAAATGAGCAGTTCTTC. It is translated as CASQGGNEQFF.

This clonotype was seen only a few times. V is TRBV5-1 and J is TRBJ1-6; no reliable D call. Trimming removed 1 base at V and 9 bases at J, with 14 bases between. Germline-derived CDR1 and CDR2 are SGHRS and YFSETQ. The CDR3 loop spans 15 amino acids. The CDR3 here is CASSLSPENGSPLHF. CDR3 DNA: TGCGCCAGCAGCTTGAGTCCCGAGAACGGTTCACCCCTCCACTTT.

This clonotype has a count of ten or more. Its ends do not fully match the called genes, so a read error is possible. The rearrangement joins TRBV5-1 to TRBJ2-5; 10 nucleotides agree with TRBD1. This CDR3 has 13 residues. CDR1 SGHRS and CDR2 YFSETQ come from the germline V gene. The CDR3 reads CASSLLPGQGWNF. The CDR3 DNA is TGCGCCAGCAGCTTGTTGCCGGGACAGGGGTGGAACTTC.

V and J are TRBV5-5 and TRBJ2-7, with 7 nucleotides matching TRBD1. Looked up from germline, CDR1 is SGHKS and CDR2 is YYEKEE (reference sequence). V shed 6 bases, J shed 0 bases, and the junction held 3 bases outside the gene matches. This CDR3 has 13 amino acids. CDR3: CASIRDSSYEQYF. The DNA for the CDR3 is TGTGCCAGCATCCGGGACAGCTCCTACGAGCAGTACTTC.

This sequence joins TRBV5-1 and TRBJ1-4; no firm D call. The CDR3 contains 12 residues. Germline CDR1 reads SGHRS; CDR2 reads YFSETQ. V dropped 5 bases and J dropped 8 bases, with 10 bases sitting between them. The CDR3 region is CASSRTDEKLFF. CDR3 nucleotides: TGCGCCAGCAGTCGGACGGACGAAAAACTGTTTTTT. Complete variable domain (other parts from reference TRBV5-1 and TRBJ1-4): KAGVTQTPRYLIKTRGQQVTLSCSPISGHRSVSWYQQTPGQGLQFLFEYFSETQRNKGNFPGRFSGRQFSNSRSEMNVSTLELGDSALYLCASSRTDEKLFFGSGTQLSVL.

The chain employs TRBV20-1 and TRBJ2-1; 7 bases agree with TRBD2. This CDR3 spans 12 amino acids. The ends lost 7 bases at V and 2 bases at J; junction bases unmatched: 2. Germline loops: CDR1 DFQATT, CDR2 SNEGSKA (reference sequence). CDR3 in DNA: TGCAGTGGGGAGGGAACCTACAATGAGCAGTTCTTC. Encoded protein: CSGEGTYNEQFF.

This clonotype was detected a few times. V is TRBV5-6 and J is TRBJ1-5, with unresolved D. CDR3 length: 16 residues. Trimming left V 3 bases short and J 0 bases short, with 13 bases between. Germline CDR1 reads SGHDT; CDR2 reads YYEEEE. The CDR3 protein is CASSSRTQLSNQPQHF. The CDR3 DNA sequence: TGTGCCAGCAGCTCCCGGACCCAACTTAGCAATCAGCCCCAGCATTTT.

The chain recombines TRBV20-1 with TRBJ2-7; perhaps TRBD2 as D (6 bases). Germline lookup yields CDR1 DFQATT and CDR2 SNEGSKA (reference sequence). Trimming pared 5 bases from V and 4 bases from J, leaving 18 bases between. The CDR3 has 14 residues. The CDR3, as DNA: TGCAGTGCTTCCCTCCCTCTGGCGGGGTACGAGCAGTACTTC. It specifies CSASLPLAGYEQYF.

The chain uses TRBV14 and TRBJ2-3, with 7 bases aligning to TRBD1. Germline V gives CDR1 SGHDN, CDR2 FVKESK. V was pared by 6 bases and J by 1 base, with 1 base of the junction left unmatched. This CDR3 has 13 residues. The CDR3 spells CASRGQRTDTQYF. CDR3 DNA: TGTGCCAGCAGGGGACAGCGCACAGATACGCAGTATTTT.

This clonotype was observed a handful of times. The CDR3 region is CASSFNRVNTGELFF. The CDR3 nucleotides read TGCGCCAGCAGCTTCAACAGGGTGAACACCGGGGAGCTGTTTTTT. The chain is built from TRBV5-1 and TRBJ2-2, with TRBD1 as a possible D gene (6 bases). Germline V gene data show CDR1 as SGHRS and CDR2 as YFSETQ. Trimming left V 2 bases short and J 1 base short, with 9 bases between. This CDR3 contains 15 residues.